The source of this TCR beta chain is a study of blood T cell repertoires in COVID-19. Study-wide background: COVID-19 samples, acute and convalescent, were from the United States, Italy and Spain. PBMCs, B-cell-depleted T cells, or T cells were the source of the cDNA or gDNA that made up the material.

Germline CDR1 SGHNT, CDR2 YYREEE (reference sequence). The CDR3 sequence is 13 residues long. Trimming cost V 5 bases and J 3 bases, with 11 bases left between them. Per the original data handling: By means of reference gene primer amplification, nucleated cell counts were estimated. The assay was immunoSEQ multiplex PCR, and TCRdb's table has in-frame clones only and misses some. The DNA was the basis for D and trimming; V, J and clone size are from that table. The sample lists approximately 210,000 clones; 88% were seen once. This sequence was found in a human donor in a cohort sampled during active COVID-19. This chain links TRBV5-4 with TRBJ2-5; D is undetermined. Sequenced sample: peripheral blood. CDR3 DNA sequence: TGTGCCAGCAGACCGACCCAGGAAGAGACCCAGTACTTC. It translates to CASRPTQEETQYF. The whole variable domain, filled in from reference TRBV5-4 and TRBJ2-5, reads ETGVTQSPTHLIKTRGQQVTLRCSSQSGHNTVSWYQQALGQGPQFIFQYYREEENGRGNFPPRFSGLQFPNYSSELNVNALELDDSALYLCASRPTQEETQYFGPGTRLLVL.